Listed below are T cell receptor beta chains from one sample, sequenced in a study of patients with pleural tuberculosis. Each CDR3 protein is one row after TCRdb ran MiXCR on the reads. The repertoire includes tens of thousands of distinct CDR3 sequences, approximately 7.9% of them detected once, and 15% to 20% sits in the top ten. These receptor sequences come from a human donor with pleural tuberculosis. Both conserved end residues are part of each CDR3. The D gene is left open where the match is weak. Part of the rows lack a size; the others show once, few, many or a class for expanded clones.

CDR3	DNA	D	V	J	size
CASSPNAYEQYF	TGCGCCAGCAGCCCCAACGCCTACGAGCAGTACTTC	-	TRBV4-1	TRBJ2-7	many
CASSIPSDPPWREQFF	TGTGCCAGTAGTATACCATCGGACCCTCCTTGGCGTGAGCAGTTCTTC	-	TRBV19	TRBJ2-1	many
CASSSLWGQLYGYTF	TGTGCCAGCAGCTCCCTATGGGGACAGCTCTATGGCTACACCTTC	TRBD1	TRBV28	TRBJ1-2	many
CSARYRQETQYF	TGCAGTGCTAGATATCGCCAAGAGACCCAGTACTTC	-	TRBV20-1	TRBJ2-5	many
CASREGPSYNEQFF	TGTGCCTCCAGGGAGGGCCCCTCCTACAATGAGCAGTTCTTC	TRBD2	TRBV10-3	TRBJ2-1	many
CSVEVVGWTDTQYF	TGCAGCGTTGAAGTTGTGGGCTGGACAGATACGCAGTATTTT	-	TRBV29-1	TRBJ2-3	-
CASSFGAGGLNEQFF	TGTGCCAGCAGCTTCGGGGCAGGGGGCTTAAATGAGCAGTTCTTC	TRBD1	TRBV5-6	TRBJ2-1	-
CASSRRDRDYEQYF	TGTGCCAGCAGCAGACGGGACAGGGATTACGAGCAGTACTTC	TRBD1	TRBV27	TRBJ2-7	many
CASSEKGTNEQFF	TGTGCCAGCAGTGAAAAGGGTACAAATGAGCAGTTCTTC	-	TRBV6-1	TRBJ2-1	many
CASSDGSDGTQYF	TGTGCCAGCAGTGACGGGAGCGACGGTACGCAGTATTTT	-	TRBV6-4	TRBJ2-3	-
CASSLSLARSYEQYF	TGTGCCAGCAGTTTGAGCCTAGCGCGCTCCTACGAGCAGTACTTC	-	TRBV28	TRBJ2-7	many
CASSPGKNTEAFF	TGTGCCAGCTCTCCCGGGAAGAACACTGAAGCTTTCTTT	-	TRBV18	TRBJ1-1	many
CASSLGPGQRETQYF	TGTGCCAGCAGCTTAGGCCCGGGGCAGCGAGAGACCCAGTACTTC	-	TRBV13	TRBJ2-5	few
CAIRGGTSTDTQYF	TGTGCCATCAGGGGAGGGACTAGCACAGATACGCAGTATTTT	TRBD2	TRBV10-3	TRBJ2-3	many
CASSLSGAYEQYF	TGTGCCAGCAGTTTAAGTGGGGCCTACGAGCAGTACTTC	-	TRBV27	TRBJ2-7	many
CASSHLDRMNTGELFF	TGTGCCAGCAGCCACCTCGACAGGATGAACACCGGGGAGCTGTTTTTT	-	TRBV3-1	TRBJ2-2	many
CSVFPRSADTQYF	TGCAGCGTTTTCCCGAGATCTGCAGATACGCAGTATTTT	-	TRBV29-1	TRBJ2-3	few
CAGSLGFRRSSPLHF	TGTGCCGGCAGTTTAGGGTTCAGAAGATCTTCACCCCTCCACTTT	-	TRBV28	TRBJ1-6	once
CASSQTESQPQHF	TGCGCCAGCAGCCAAACAGAATCCCAGCCCCAGCATTTT	-	TRBV4-1	TRBJ1-5	many